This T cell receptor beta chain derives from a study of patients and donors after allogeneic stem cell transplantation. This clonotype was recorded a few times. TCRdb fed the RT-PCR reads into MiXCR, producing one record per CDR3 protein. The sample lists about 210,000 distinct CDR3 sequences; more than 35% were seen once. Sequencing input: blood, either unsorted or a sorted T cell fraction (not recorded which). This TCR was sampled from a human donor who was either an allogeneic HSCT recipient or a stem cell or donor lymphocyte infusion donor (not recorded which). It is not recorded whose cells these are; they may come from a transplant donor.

The CDR3 region is CASSLKRGSGNTIYF. Written as DNA, the CDR3 is TGTGCCAGCAGTTTGAAGAGGGGCTCTGGAAACACCATATATTTT. The V gene is TRBV28, the J gene TRBJ1-3; D might be TRBD1 (5 bases). Looked up from germline, CDR1 is MDHEN and CDR2 is SYDVKM. V lost 3 bases, J lost 0 bases, and 9 bases lay in between. CDR3 length: 15 amino acids.